This T cell receptor beta chain originates from a study of post-analysis software for immune sequencing data. Study conclusions and caveats: Samples from a shared batch, those prepared together, strongly co-clustered by F measure. About five TRBV segments occurring more often in patients than controls included TRBV5-6, TRBV5-1 and TRBV20-1. Compared against controls, patients with multiple sclerosis displayed significantly lower normalized Chao1 diversity.

Germline CDR1 MNHEY, CDR2 SVGEGT. This CDR3 has 13 residues. Trimming pared 7 bases from V and 3 bases from J, leaving 12 bases between. Presence of unique molecular identifiers characterized the TCR beta cDNA libraries. MiXCR, applied by TCRdb to the PCR reads, yields one record per CDR3 protein. The table lists roughly 800,000 distinct CDR3 sequences, less than 35% of them singletons. A remark on this clonotype: Its target is not known.

Sequencing was carried out using blood. The rearrangement joins TRBV6-2 or TRBV6-3 to TRBJ1-1; weak D call: TRBD1 (6 bases). This sequence was found in a girl between 5 and 17 years old with multiple sclerosis. The chain's CDR3 is CASTQDSYTEAFF. CDR3 sequence (DNA): TGTGCCAGCACCCAGGACAGCTACACTGAAGCTTTCTTT.